This T cell receptor (beta chain) was found in a study of PD-1 blockade in classical Hodgkin lymphoma. As for time point: cycle 4 day 1 (C4D1), after less than 7 weeks of nivolumab. There was relapse after autologous stem cell transplantation in every patient, and there was variation in brentuximab vedotin exposure. Unmatched junction bases numbered 5, after V lost 2 bases and J lost 1 base. Germline loops: CDR1 GTSNPN, CDR2 SVGIG (reference sequence). This CDR3 contains 16 residues. Method: immunoSEQ multiplex PCR; TCRdb's copy keeps in-frame clones and lacks some. The sample holds around 7,900 clones, 75% to 80% seen once.

The source material was peripheral blood mononuclear cells (PBMCs), sampled before the fourth cycle of nivolumab. This rearrangement joins TRBV30 to TRBJ1-5, with TRBD1 identical over 10 bases. The source of this sequence is a human donor with classical Hodgkin lymphoma. CDR3 region: CAWSRDRGQSNQPQHF. The CDR3, as DNA: TGTGCCTGGAGTAGGGACAGGGGACAAAGCAATCAGCCCCAGCATTTT. The entire variable domain, with the rest obtained from reference TRBV30 and TRBJ1-5, is as follows: SQTIHQWPATLVQPVGSPLSLECTVEGTSNPNLYWYRQAAGRGLQLLFYSVGIGQISSEVPQNLSASRPQDRQFILSSKKLLLSDSGFYLCAWSRDRGQSNQPQHFGDGTRLSIL.